This TCR beta chain appears in the sequencing data of a study of blood T cell repertoires in COVID-19. The assay was immunoSEQ multiplex PCR, and TCRdb's table has in-frame clones only and misses some. The sample carries 210,000 or so clones, 84% recorded once. The CDR3 is 13 residues long. Between the trimmed V and J ends, which lost 4 bases and 7 bases, there was a span of 14 bases. The germline V gene encodes CDR1 LNHDA and CDR2 SQIVND (reference sequence). J is TRBJ2-7 and V is TRBV19; D is possibly TRBD1 (6 bases). Sequencing was performed on peripheral blood. This sequence was found in an elderly woman with active or convalescent COVID-19. CDR3 protein: CASSTNRASEQYF. The DNA of the CDR3 is TGTGCCAGTAGTACCAACAGGGCTAGTGAGCAGTACTTC.